What follows are 30 T cell receptor beta chains derived from one specimen sequenced in a study of CD4 T cells in relation to SARS-CoV-2 and coronaviruses. Profiled with immunoSEQ multiplex PCR; TCRdb holds only in-frame clones, not every one. Of approximately 60,000 clones listed, roughly 94% are singletons. The sample taken for sequencing was naive CD4+ T cells from PBMCs. Specified subset: naive CD4+ T cells isolated by negative enrichment. These receptor sequences come from an adult with COVID-19.

This clone was seen only once. V and J are TRBV29-1 and TRBJ2-1; possible D gene TRBD2, 5 bases. The CDR3 consists of 15 residues. The germline V gene encodes CDR1 SQVTM and CDR2 ANQGSEA. The V end was cut by 6 bases, the J end by 3 bases, with 18 bases between. The CDR3 DNA reads TGCAGCGTCAAGAGTGCGGGCTCGTTCTACAATGAGCAGTTCTTC. Translated, it gives CSVKSAGSFYNEQFF.

A single count supports this clone. The V gene is TRBV10-1, the J gene TRBJ2-4; weak D call: TRBD2 (5 bases). Germline values: CDR1 WNHNN, CDR2 SYGVQD (reference sequence). Trimming pared 2 bases from V and 0 bases from J, leaving 8 bases between. The CDR3 spans 15 residues. As DNA, the CDR3 is TGCGCCAGCAGTGAGCAGAGGGCAGCCAAAAACATTCAGTACTTC. This translates into CASSEQRAAKNIQYF.

This chain joins TRBV28 and TRBJ2-1; possibly TRBD1 for D (5 bases). Germline CDR1 reads MDHEN; CDR2 reads SYDVKM. The V gene lost 6 bases and the J gene lost 4 bases, with 16 bases spanning the gap. This CDR3 is 15 amino acids long. In DNA form, the CDR3 reads TGTGCCAGCAGACGACAGTACCGCCCGTACAATGAGCAGTTCTTC. It translates to CASRRQYRPYNEQFF.

The V and J genes are TRBV27 and TRBJ2-4; D might be TRBD1 (7 bases). V was trimmed by 6 bases and J by 0 bases, leaving 24 bases between them. The CDR3 has 19 amino acids. Germline CDR1 MNHEY, CDR2 SMNVEV (reference sequence). CDR3: CASSSNRGGGEIAKNIQYF. Here the CDR3 DNA reads TGTGCCAGCAGCTCGAACAGGGGCGGAGGGGAAATAGCCAAAAACATTCAGTACTTC.

The V and J genes are TRBV14 and TRBJ2-1; D gene uncertain. The CDR3 extends over 18 amino acids. V was pared by 3 bases and J by 1 base, with 19 bases between. CDR1 is SGHDN, CDR2 FVKESK, per germline. The CDR3 DNA sequence: TGTGCCAGCAGCCAGGGCCGCGCCTGGGTCCAATCCTACAATGAGCAGTTCTTC. Translated, it gives CASSQGRAWVQSYNEQFF.

Of note for this clone: One end of the junction is discordant with germline, which a read error may explain. The genes are TRBV2 and TRBJ1-2; D gene uncertain. CDR1 is SNHLY and CDR2 is FYNNEI in the germline V gene. The CDR3 length is 13 residues. The CDR3: CASSEDTYYGYTF. CDR3 DNA sequence: TGTGCCAGCAGCGAAGACACCTACTATGGCTACACCTTC.

This chain links TRBV6-1 with TRBJ2-7, with 15 bases that match TRBD2. The CDR3 sequence is 17 residues long. V trimming: 2 bases; J trimming: 4 bases; junction bases outside the gene matches: 6. CDR1 MNHNS and CDR2 SASEGT come from the germline V gene. CDR3 sequence reads: CASSELQGTSGRYEQYF. The CDR3 DNA reads as TGTGCCAGCAGTGAACTCCAAGGGACTAGCGGGAGGTACGAGCAGTACTTC.

The chain combines TRBV15 with TRBJ2-3; a possible D gene is TRBD2 (6 bases). The CDR3 has 16 residues. Trimming took 0 bases from V and 0 from J, leaving 10 bases between them. Germline V lookup: CDR1 LNHNV, CDR2 YYDKDF (reference sequence). The CDR3 loop is CATSRDSGLSTDTQYF. The CDR3 coding sequence is TGTGCCACCAGCAGAGATTCGGGACTGAGCACAGATACGCAGTATTTT.

This clone is a singleton in its sample. The genes are TRBV4-1 and TRBJ2-3; TRBD2 aligns across 7 bases. Germline CDR1 MGHRA, CDR2 YSYEKL. CDR3 length: 15 amino acids. J lost 0 bases, V lost 3 bases, and 3 bases had no gene match. The DNA of the CDR3 is TGCGCCAGCAGCCACGATAGCGGGAGCACAGATACGCAGTATTTT. Protein product: CASSHDSGSTDTQYF.

The genes are TRBV5-4 and TRBJ2-1, with 7 nucleotides matching TRBD2. V dropped 0 bases and J dropped 7; count of bases not matched to a gene: 4. The length of the CDR3 is 14 residues. Germline values: CDR1 SGHNT, CDR2 YYREEE (reference sequence). The CDR3 loop reads CASSLVGGGNEQFF. In nucleotides, the CDR3 is TGTGCCAGCAGCTTGGTTGGGGGGGGGAATGAGCAGTTCTTC.

J is TRBJ2-3 and V is TRBV7-9; D is unclear. The CDR3 length is 14 residues. CDR1 is SEHNR and CDR2 is FQNEAQ in the germline V gene (reference sequence). V lost 5 bases to trimming and J lost 5 bases, with 14 bases between them. The CDR3 DNA reads as TGTGCCAGCAGCATACCACGGAGCTTAGATACGCAGTATTTT. Protein product: CASSIPRSLDTQYF.

The V and J genes are TRBV30 and TRBJ2-5; 9 nucleotides line up with TRBD2. With 4 bases clipped from V and 2 bases from J, the junction kept 5 bases outside the gene matches. The germline CDR1 and CDR2 sequences are GTSNPN and SVGIG (reference sequence). The CDR3 extends over 14 amino acids. CDR3 bases: TGTGCCTGGAAAGGGACTAGCTGGCAAGAGACCCAGTACTTC. Its protein product is CAWKGTSWQETQYF. Variable domain in full (rest from reference TRBV30 and TRBJ2-5): SQTIHQWPATLVQPVGSPLSLECTVEGTSNPNLYWYRQAAGRGLQLLFYSVGIGQISSEVPQNLSASRPQDRQFILSSKKLLLSDSGFYLCAWKGTSWQETQYFGPGTRLLVL.

The chain couples TRBV12-3 or TRBV12-4 to TRBJ2-3; no clear D. CDR3 length: 12 amino acids. The V end lost 6 bases, the J end lost 2 bases, and 6 bases lay between the germline ends. The CDR3 is CASSKTTDTQYF. The CDR3 nucleotides are TGTGCCAGCAGCAAGACCACAGATACGCAGTATTTT.

The chain couples TRBV7-8 to TRBJ2-5; D gene unclear. The CDR3 is 15 residues long. The germline V and J ends were trimmed by 6 bases and 5 bases, with 19 bases remaining between them. Germline V lookup: CDR1 SGHVS, CDR2 FQNEAQ. CDR3 amino acids: CASSPRPRSYETQYF. CDR3 coding DNA: TGTGCCAGCAGTCCCCGGCCCCGCAGTTATGAGACCCAGTACTTC.

The chain links TRBV4-1 to TRBJ2-1; D ambiguous. Germline V gene data show CDR1 as MGHRA and CDR2 as YSYEKL. The CDR3 contains 14 residues. V was pared by 3 bases and J by 8 bases, with 14 bases between. This CDR3 reads CASSQLTLLDEQFF. CDR3 DNA: TGCGCCAGCAGCCAGCTCACCTTGCTTGATGAGCAGTTCTTC.

The chain carries TRBV28 and TRBJ1-4; D ambiguous. The length of the CDR3 is 15 residues. CDR1 MDHEN and CDR2 SYDVKM come from the germline V gene. Trimming removed 5 bases from V and 0 bases from J, with 10 bases in between. The CDR3 is CASSTNTATNEKLFF. The CDR3 DNA reads as TGTGCCAGCAGTACCAATACCGCAACTAATGAAAAACTGTTTTTT.

The rearrangement uses TRBV5-6 and TRBJ2-2; D gene unclear. Looked up from germline, CDR1 is SGHDT and CDR2 is YYEEEE. CDR3 length: 13 residues. The germline V and J ends were trimmed by 5 bases and 3 bases, with 8 bases remaining between them. The CDR3, as DNA: TGTGCCAGCAGTCGGTGGGACACCGGGGAGCTGTTTTTT. Translation: CASSRWDTGELFF.

This sequence joins TRBV6-4 and TRBJ1-5; D is ambiguous. The CDR3 runs to 15 residues. The V gene's germline CDR1 is MRHNA and CDR2 SNTAGT. Between the trimmed V and J ends, which lost 5 bases and 5 bases, there was a span of 16 bases. CDR3 sequence reads: CASSSLSCLDQPQHF. In DNA form, the CDR3 reads TGTGCCAGCAGTTCGTTAAGTTGTTTGGATCAGCCCCAGCATTTT.

The V gene is TRBV4-2, the J gene TRBJ2-7; D may be TRBD2 (6 bases). CDR1 and CDR2 (germline): LGHNA, YNFKEQ. The CDR3 has 14 residues. Trimming removed 0 bases at V and 4 bases at J, with 10 bases between. The CDR3 DNA reads as TGTGCCAGCAGCCAAGAGCGGGACTTTTACGAGCAGTACTTC. Its translation is CASSQERDFYEQYF.

This clone showed up just a few times. The J gene is TRBJ1-5, the V gene TRBV2; D unclear. CDR1 SNHLY and CDR2 FYNNEI come from the germline V gene. The V gene lost 4 bases and the J gene lost 7 bases, with 11 bases spanning the gap. This CDR3 is built from 13 residues. CDR3 bases: TGTGCCAGCAGTGTAGGAAGGGTCCAGCCCCAGCATTTT. Its protein is CASSVGRVQPQHF. Together with reference TRBV2 and TRBJ1-5, the CDR3 gives the full variable domain: EPEVTQTPSHQVTQMGQEVILRCVPISNHLYFYWYRQILGQKVEFLVSFYNNEISEKSEIFDDQFSVERPDGSNFTLKIRSTKLEDSAMYFCASSVGRVQPQHFGDGTRLSIL.

V usage is TRBV2 and J usage is TRBJ2-2, with 7 bases that match TRBD1. V trimming: 5 bases; J trimming: 2 bases; junction bases outside the gene matches: 5. CDR1 is SNHLY, CDR2 FYNNEI, per germline. The CDR3 sequence is 15 residues long. The CDR3 DNA reads TGTGCCAGCAGTCCCGGGACAGCTAACACCGGGGAGCTGTTTTTT. As protein: CASSPGTANTGELFF. Combining the CDR3 with reference TRBV2 and TRBJ2-2 gives the whole variable domain EPEVTQTPSHQVTQMGQEVILRCVPISNHLYFYWYRQILGQKVEFLVSFYNNEISEKSEIFDDQFSVERPDGSNFTLKIRSTKLEDSAMYFCASSPGTANTGELFFGEGSRLTVL.

In this sample, this clone turned up once. The chain couples TRBV9 to TRBJ2-2; TRBD1 agrees at 8 bases. The V gene's germline CDR1 is SGDLS and CDR2 YYNGEE. The CDR3 has 16 amino acids. V lost 4 bases and J lost 0; bases outside the gene matches: 5. CDR3 protein: CASSFPDRANTGELFF. The CDR3 region has the DNA TGTGCCAGCAGCTTCCCGGACAGGGCGAACACCGGGGAGCTGTTTTTT.

The rearrangement links TRBV15 to TRBJ2-5; TRBD2 agrees at 9 bases. The CDR3 runs 16 residues. Germline V gives CDR1 LNHNV, CDR2 YYDKDF (reference sequence). The ends lost 6 bases at V and 4 bases at J; junction bases unmatched: 12. In DNA, the CDR3 is TGTGCCACCAGAAGGAGAATAGCGGGAGTCGGAGAGACCCAGTACTTC. The encoded protein is CATRRRIAGVGETQYF.

The chain recombines TRBV5-4 with TRBJ2-5; 7 nucleotides match TRBD2. The trim removed 3 bases at V and 13 bases at J, leaving 6 bases unmatched. The CDR3 runs to 11 residues. The germline V gene has CDR1 SGHNT and CDR2 YYREEE (reference sequence). The CDR3 reads CASSSGLGVYF. Written as DNA, the CDR3 is TGTGCCAGCAGCTCAGGACTAGGGGTGTACTTC.

CDR3 sequence reads: CAWNQGTTNYGYTF. The CDR3 DNA reads TGTGCCTGGAACCAAGGGACGACTAACTATGGCTACACCTTC. The rearrangement uses TRBV30 and TRBJ1-2; D is perhaps TRBD1 (5 bases). Trimming cost V 4 bases and J 0 bases, with 12 bases left between them. The CDR3 runs 14 residues. CDR1 is GTSNPN and CDR2 is SVGIG in the germline V gene (reference sequence).

The chain couples TRBV14 to TRBJ1-2; D is perhaps TRBD1 (6 bases). The CDR3 is 16 residues long. V lost 1 base, J lost 7 bases, and 19 bases lay in between. Germline V gene lookup returns CDR1 SGHDN and CDR2 FVKESK. CDR3 DNA: TGTGCCAGCAGCCAAGCCCCTATCGGGGGCTGGGGTGGCTACACCTTC. This encodes CASSQAPIGGWGGYTF.

The V and J genes are TRBV3-1 (or the pseudogene TRBV3-2) and TRBJ2-1, with no clear D. From germline, CDR1 is LGHDT and CDR2 YNNKEL (reference sequence). This CDR3 region has 15 residues. Trimming stripped 0 bases from V and 8 bases from J, with 14 bases between. The chain's CDR3 is CASSQDPLRYYEQFF. In DNA, the CDR3 is TGTGCCAGCAGCCAAGATCCCCTTAGGTACTATGAGCAGTTCTTC.

The V gene is TRBV5-4, the J gene TRBJ2-2, with D possibly being TRBD2 (6 bases). V was pared by 4 bases and J by 4 bases, with 17 bases between. The CDR3 is 16 amino acids. Germline CDR1 reads SGHNT; CDR2 reads YYREEE (reference sequence). CDR3 nucleotide sequence: TGTGCCAGCAGCCCCCAGTTTGCGGGACCCACCGGGGAGCTGTTTTTT. As protein: CASSPQFAGPTGELFF.

The chain uses TRBV7-2 and TRBJ2-5; D uncertain. The CDR3 covers 13 residues. V was shortened by 4 bases and J by 2 bases, with 8 bases between the two germline ends. Germline V CDR1 and CDR2: SGHTA, FQGNSA. The CDR3 region has the DNA TGTGCCAGCAGCTCCCGTCCACAAGAGACCCAGTACTTC. This sequence encodes CASSSRPQETQYF.

The chain carries TRBV3-1 (or the pseudogene TRBV3-2) and TRBJ2-5; possible D gene TRBD2, 5 bases. The CDR3 contains 10 residues. V lost 8 bases and J lost 5, with 6 bases in between. The germline CDR1 and CDR2 sequences are LGHDT and YNNKEL (reference sequence). In DNA form, the CDR3 reads TGTGCCAGCCGAGGGGAGACCCAGTACTTC. It encodes CASRGETQYF.